These 12 T cell receptor beta chains share one sample of origin, sequenced in a study of blood T cell repertoires in COVID-19. Data came from immunoSEQ multiplex PCR; TCRdb stores just in-frame clones and leaves some out. The table includes roughly 70,000 clones, 86% detected once. The specimen sequenced was peripheral blood. These TCRs come from a man in his 70s with active COVID-19.

This clone was seen only once. The chain carries TRBV9 and TRBJ2-5; the D gene is possibly TRBD1 (6 bases). The V and J ends lost 0 bases and 5 bases respectively, with 14 bases between them. The CDR3 spans 15 residues. From germline, CDR1 is SGDLS and CDR2 YYNGEE. Here the CDR3 reads CASSVGQGSPETQYF. CDR3 bases: TGTGCCAGCAGCGTAGGTCAGGGGAGCCCCGAGACCCAGTACTTC.

This rearrangement joins TRBV5-5 to TRBJ2-3; 7 bases are shared with TRBD1. The CDR3 contains 15 residues. Germline values: CDR1 SGHKS, CDR2 YYEKEE (reference sequence). Trimming at V came to 0 bases and at J to 2 bases, leaving 3 bases not matched to a gene. CDR3 DNA sequence: TGTGCCAGCAGCTTGGGGACAGGACCCACAGATACGCAGTATTTT. Translation: CASSLGTGPTDTQYF.

CDR3 sequence reads: CASSLGRTTNQEQFF. The CDR3 DNA reads as TGTGCCAGCAGCTTAGGCCGGACTACCAACCAGGAGCAGTTCTTC. This sequence joins TRBV7-8 and TRBJ2-1, with D possibly matching TRBD2 (6 bases). Per germline, CDR1 SGHVS and CDR2 FQNEAQ. The CDR3 consists of 15 residues. The V end lost 1 base, the J end lost 10 bases, and 17 bases lay between the germline ends.

In its sample, this clone was seen once. V and J are TRBV27 and TRBJ2-1; D may be TRBD1 (5 bases). Looked up from germline, CDR1 is MNHEY and CDR2 is SMNVEV (reference sequence). This CDR3 contains 15 residues. V was clipped by 0 bases and J by 6 bases, with 12 bases between them. The CDR3 coding sequence is TGTGCCAGCAGTTTATCGATCGCTAGGGGCAATGAGCAGTTCTTC. This translates into CASSLSIARGNEQFF.

The chain is built from TRBV23-1 and TRBJ1-3, with TRBD1 identical over 7 bases. TRBV23-1 is marked as an open reading frame, function uncertain. The J segment lost 6 bases and the V segment lost 10 bases, leaving 12 bases of the junction unmatched. The CDR3 loop spans 14 amino acids. CDR3 in DNA: TGCGCCACCGAACCCGGGACAGCGCCAAACACCATATATTTT. Its protein is CATEPGTAPNTIYF.

The V call is TRBV11-2, the J call TRBJ2-1, with TRBD2 identical over 12 bases. CDR1 is SGHAT, CDR2 FQNNGV, per germline. Trimming removed 0 bases from V and 9 bases from J; junction bases left unmatched: 6. This CDR3 comprises 16 residues. CDR3 sequence (DNA): TGTGCCAGCAGCTTAGATCGCCTAGCGGGAGGGGGTGAGCAGTTCTTC. This sequence encodes CASSLDRLAGGGEQFF.

This chain links TRBV27 with TRBJ2-7; no clear D. Trimming left V 4 bases short and J 0 bases short, with 13 bases between. The CDR3 contains 15 residues. Germline loops: CDR1 MNHEY, CDR2 SMNVEV (reference sequence). Here the CDR3 reads CASSSPGAASYEQYF. DNA of the CDR3: TGTGCCAGCAGTTCACCCGGAGCCGCCTCCTACGAGCAGTACTTC.

The chain is built from TRBV9 and TRBJ1-1; D is unclear. The germline V and J ends were trimmed by 4 bases and 2 bases, with 12 bases remaining between them. CDR3 length equals 14 residues. Looked up from germline, CDR1 is SGDLS and CDR2 is YYNGEE. The DNA for the CDR3 is TGTGCCAGCAGCCCCCGGGGTCTTAACACTGAAGCTTTCTTT. Amino acids: CASSPRGLNTEAFF.

The chain recombines TRBV7-3 with TRBJ2-1, with 8 bases lining up with TRBD1. Germline CDR1 SGHTA, CDR2 FQGTGA. V was clipped by 1 base and J by 3 bases; unmatched bases: 11. This CDR3 contains 18 residues. CDR3 sequence reads: CASSLRTPGGKGYNEQFF. DNA for the CDR3: TGTGCCAGCAGCTTAAGGACCCCAGGGGGCAAGGGCTACAATGAGCAGTTCTTC. Combining the CDR3 with reference TRBV7-3 and TRBJ2-1 gives the whole variable domain GAGVSQTPSNKVTEKGKYVELRCDPISGHTALYWYRQSLGQGPEFLIYFQGTGAADDSGLPNDRFFAVRPEGSVSTLKIQRTERGDSAVYLCASSLRTPGGKGYNEQFFGPGTRLTVL.

The V call is TRBV5-1, the J call TRBJ1-4; D is ambiguous. The germline gives CDR1 SGHRS, CDR2 YFSETQ. V lost 4 bases to trimming and J lost 0 bases, with 10 bases between them. The CDR3 totals 15 residues. In nucleotides, the CDR3 is TGCGCCAGCAGCCCCCCGACAACAACTAATGAAAAACTGTTTTTT. Translating it yields CASSPPTTTNEKLFF.

CDR3 coding DNA: TGTGCCAGCAGCTTAGGTGGGGGGAATGAGCAGTTCTTC. Protein sequence: CASSLGGGNEQFF. The chain couples TRBV7-9 to TRBJ2-1; maybe TRBD2 (6 bases). Looked up from germline, CDR1 is SEHNR and CDR2 is FQNEAQ (reference sequence). Trimming left V 1 base short and J 7 bases short, with 8 bases between. The CDR3 contains 13 residues.

This clone occurred a few times. The J gene is TRBJ1-5, the V gene TRBV12-3 or TRBV12-4; D is possibly TRBD1 (5 bases). The CDR3 totals 12 residues. Trimming pared 6 bases from V and 5 bases from J, leaving 8 bases between. In DNA, the CDR3 is TGTGCCAGCAGCAAGACAGATCAGCCCCAGCATTTT. This translates into CASSKTDQPQHF.